This TCR beta chain emerged from a study of blood T cell repertoires in COVID-19. Study-wide context: Sites across the United States, Italy and Spain contributed samples from acute and convalescent COVID-19. PBMCs, B-cell-depleted T cells, or T cells provided the cDNA or gDNA that made up the material.

Original handling: Scientists estimated how many nucleated cells there were by amplifying reference gene primers. Some clones are missing from TCRdb's copy, which holds only in-frame ones; the method was immunoSEQ multiplex PCR. V, J and clone size reflect that table, while D and trimming were determined from the DNA. The sample records around 150,000 clones, about 80% being singletons. The sequenced material came from peripheral blood. This receptor was taken from a woman of 80 years or more with acute or convalescent COVID-19.

The CDR3 reads CASRRTYRETQYF. DNA of the CDR3: TGTGCCAGCAGGCGCACGTATCGGGAGACCCAGTACTTC. This chain uses TRBV6-5 with TRBJ2-5; no firm D call. The V end lost 6 bases, the J end lost 5 bases, and 13 bases lay between the germline ends. Germline CDR1 and CDR2: MNHEY and SVGAGI. The CDR3 is 13 amino acids.